The T cell receptor (beta chain) under discussion was sequenced for a study of shared clonotypes between healthy human individuals. The germline CDR1 and CDR2 sequences are SGHRS and YFSETQ. The V gene end was trimmed by 4 bases and the J gene end by 2 bases; junction bases not matched to a gene: 5. The CDR3 has 14 residues. With ten immunoSEQ deep assay plates, unsorted PBMC DNA underwent sequencing. Methods used by the authors: From ImmunoSEQ came sequences covering only the junction and carrying no quality scores, so filtering differed. Assay: immunoSEQ multiplex PCR; the TCRdb copy retains only in-frame clones and omits some. V and J calls and clone size come straight from that table; D and trimming were deduced from the DNA. The sample carries about 490,000 clones, around 78% recorded once. In regard to this clone: Other DNA sequences in this specimen translate into the identical CDR3.

None of the donors, who were healthy HIV-negative adults, had recently had acute infections or vaccinations. Roughly 81 million PBMCs per unsorted sample were used for genomic DNA. The receptor was derived from a woman aged 40 to 49 in good health. Some clones in this sample may be carry-over from other donors' samples. V is TRBV5-1 and J is TRBJ2-5; TRBD1 agrees at 7 bases. Material: PBMCs. CDR3 region: CASSLQGLQETQYF. CDR3 DNA sequence: TGCGCCAGCAGCCTACAGGGGCTGCAAGAGACCCAGTACTTC.